The 20 T cell receptor beta chains below were found in one sample sequenced in a study of blood T cell repertoires in COVID-19 (dated by TCRdb to the early 2020s). Receptors were amplified or captured by the immunoSEQ multiplex PCR assay. TCRdb took this table from immuneACCESS and kept in-frame rearrangements with V and J called. Such tables lack part of the clones; where checked against another copy, unresolved V genes explain under half of the gap, and the rest is unexplained. The sample records hundreds of thousands of clones, more than 75% of which are singletons. About 2.3% of the sample is in the top ten clones. Material: peripheral blood. These receptors were obtained from a woman aged 55-69 years with COVID-19, enrolled during active disease.

This clone was counted between two and nine times. The V and J genes are TRBV2 and TRBJ1-6, with unresolved D. V lost 6 bases and J lost 4, with 13 bases in between. This CDR3 has 15 amino acids. Germline V lookup: CDR1 SNHLY, CDR2 FYNNEI. This CDR3 is CASSQTRSYNSPLHF. The CDR3 DNA sequence: TGTGCCAGCAGCCAAACCCGGAGTTATAATTCACCCCTCCACTTT.

The rearrangement joins TRBV5-1 to TRBJ1-2, with 7 bases lining up with TRBD1. This CDR3 has 14 amino acids. Trimming took 4 bases from V and 0 from J; bases not matched to a gene: 3. Per the germline V gene, CDR1 is SGHRS and CDR2 is YFSETQ. The CDR3 DNA sequence: TGCGCCAGCAGCCCGGGACAGCCTAACTATGGCTACACCTTC. Translation gives CASSPGQPNYGYTF.

The chain recombines TRBV6-5 with TRBJ2-3, with 9 bases lining up with TRBD2. Germline CDR1 is MNHEY and CDR2 is SVGAGI. V shed 7 bases and J 4 bases; nucleotides not matched to a gene: 6. The CDR3 extends over 14 amino acids. CDR3 nucleotide sequence: TGTGCCAGCACCGTCGGACTAGCGCCAGATACGCAGTATTTT. It specifies CASTVGLAPDTQYF.

The chain uses TRBV2 and TRBJ1-1; D gene uncertain. CDR1 SNHLY and CDR2 FYNNEI come from the germline V gene. Trimming shortened V by 2 bases and J by 0 bases, and 16 bases separated the two germline ends. CDR3 length equals 17 residues. The CDR3 loop is CASSELYLTEMNTEAFF. The CDR3 bases are TGTGCCAGCAGTGAACTGTACTTGACGGAGATGAACACTGAAGCTTTCTTT.

The rearrangement links TRBV2 to TRBJ1-6; possible D gene TRBD1, 6 bases. This CDR3 comprises 16 residues. V shed 4 bases and J shed 1 base, with 11 bases lying between them. The germline gives CDR1 SNHLY, CDR2 FYNNEI. CDR3: CASSGQGSSYNSPLHF. CDR3 in DNA: TGTGCCAGCAGTGGTCAGGGGAGTTCCTATAATTCACCCCTCCACTTT. The full variable domain, in which reference TRBV2 and TRBJ1-6 provide the parts outside the CDR3, is EPEVTQTPSHQVTQMGQEVILRCVPISNHLYFYWYRQILGQKVEFLVSFYNNEISEKSEIFDDQFSVERPDGSNFTLKIRSTKLEDSAMYFCASSGQGSSYNSPLHFGNGTRLTVT.

The chain uses TRBV18 and TRBJ2-7; tentatively, D is TRBD1 (5 bases). Germline values: CDR1 KGHSH, CDR2 LQKENI. The CDR3 spans 14 residues. V lost 1 base and J 0 bases, leaving 7 bases between the germline ends. The CDR3 region is CASSPRQNSYEQYF. In nucleotides, the CDR3 is TGTGCCAGCTCACCACGACAGAACTCCTACGAGCAGTACTTC.

This chain links TRBV6-1 with TRBJ1-4; D remains ambiguous. The CDR3 has 16 amino acids. Germline CDR1 reads MNHNS; CDR2 reads SASEGT. Trimming left V 3 bases short and J 0 bases short, with 11 bases between. CDR3 sequence reads: CASSENSISTNEKLFF. CDR3 sequence (DNA): TGTGCCAGCAGTGAGAACAGCATTTCAACTAATGAAAAACTGTTTTTT.

This chain links TRBV14 with TRBJ1-1; a possible D gene is TRBD1 (6 bases). The CDR3 spans 12 residues. Per the germline V gene, CDR1 is SGHDN and CDR2 is FVKESK. The V end lost 1 base, the J end lost 8 bases, and 8 bases lay between the germline ends. CDR3 coding DNA: TGTGCCAGCAGCCAAGCAGGGGTCGAAGCTTTCTTT. Its protein is CASSQAGVEAFF.

The J gene is TRBJ2-7, the V gene TRBV3-1 (or the pseudogene TRBV3-2), with no clear D. V lost 4 bases and J 2 bases, leaving 15 bases between the germline ends. Germline values: CDR1 LGHDT, CDR2 YNNKEL (reference sequence). The length of the CDR3 is 15 residues. DNA of the CDR3: TGTGCCAGCAGCCCAGGTCTGTCCGAAACCTACGAGCAGTACTTC. This sequence encodes CASSPGLSETYEQYF.

The chain joins TRBV5-1 to TRBJ2-7; TRBD1 matches 7 bases. Germline values: CDR1 SGHRS, CDR2 YFSETQ. V shed 0 bases, J shed 12 bases, and the junction held 12 bases outside the gene matches. This CDR3 spans 14 amino acids. The CDR3 bases are TGCGCCAGCAGCTTGGGGGACCGCGCAGGGGGTTGGTACTTC. This translates into CASSLGDRAGGWYF.

The chain recombines TRBV3-1 (or the pseudogene TRBV3-2) with TRBJ2-1; D unresolved. Germline values: CDR1 LGHDT, CDR2 YNNKEL (reference sequence). V lost 4 bases and J 8 bases, leaving 15 bases between the germline ends. This CDR3 contains 14 residues. CDR3 loop: CASSLHTDTDEQFF. In DNA, the CDR3 is TGTGCCAGCAGCCTCCATACTGACACGGATGAGCAGTTCTTC.

The genes are TRBV7-6 and TRBJ1-2; tentatively, D is TRBD1 (6 bases). Germline V gene lookup returns CDR1 SGHVS and CDR2 FNYEAQ. CDR3 length: 15 residues. The ends were cut back, 2 bases at V and 1 base at J, with 11 bases in the middle. CDR3: CASSLKPGVNYGYTF. Here the CDR3 DNA reads TGTGCCAGCAGCTTAAAACCAGGGGTTAACTATGGCTACACCTTC.

J is TRBJ2-2 and V is TRBV7-6; D is unclear. This CDR3 region has 13 residues. In germline, CDR1 is SGHVS, CDR2 FNYEAQ. Trimming cost V 1 base and J 5 bases, with 5 bases left between them. As DNA, the CDR3 is TGTGCCAGCAGCTTAGACGGGACCGGGGAGCTGTTTTTT. Translating it yields CASSLDGTGELFF.

V gene TRBV27 combines with J gene TRBJ2-2; D gene unclear. The CDR3 sequence is 14 residues long. Deletions cut 4 bases from V and 6 bases from J, with 12 bases between. The germline V gene encodes CDR1 MNHEY and CDR2 SMNVEV (reference sequence). The DNA of the CDR3 is TGTGCCAGCAGTTCCACTATTCGGGCCGGGGAGCTGTTTTTT. Protein sequence: CASSSTIRAGELFF.

This sequence joins TRBV20-1 and TRBJ1-1, with a possible D match to TRBD1 (5 bases). The CDR3 spans 10 residues. V shed 4 bases and J shed 8 bases, with 8 bases lying between them. Per germline, CDR1 DFQATT and CDR2 SNEGSKA (reference sequence). CDR3 protein: CSATGKEAFF. The DNA of the CDR3 is TGCAGTGCTACAGGGAAAGAAGCTTTCTTT.

This chain joins TRBV10-3 and TRBJ2-7; the D gene is possibly TRBD2 (6 bases). The CDR3 spans 15 residues. V was pared by 3 bases and J by 0 bases, with 12 bases between. From germline, CDR1 is ENHRY and CDR2 SYGVKD. This CDR3 is CAISDGTTSSYEQYF. Written as DNA, the CDR3 is TGTGCCATCAGTGACGGAACGACTAGCTCCTACGAGCAGTACTTC.

The chain couples TRBV28 to TRBJ2-4, with a tentative D call TRBD1 (6 bases). Germline V gene sequence: CDR1 MDHEN, CDR2 SYDVKM. CDR3 length: 12 residues. V was clipped by 6 bases and J by 6 bases, with 9 bases between them. The CDR3 protein is CASSLDRNIQYF. The CDR3 DNA reads as TGTGCCAGCAGCCTGGACAGAAACATTCAGTACTTC.

V usage is TRBV27 and J usage is TRBJ2-7, with TRBD2 as a possible D gene (6 bases). CDR1 and CDR2 from the germline V gene are MNHEY and SMNVEV (reference sequence). This CDR3 region has 15 residues. V lost 3 bases to trimming and J lost 2 bases, with 14 bases between them. The CDR3: CASSLRREGPYEQYF. Here the CDR3 DNA reads TGTGCCAGCAGTTTGCGGCGGGAAGGGCCCTACGAGCAGTACTTC.

The rearrangement uses TRBV28 and TRBJ1-2; D uncertain. Germline-derived CDR1 and CDR2 are MDHEN and SYDVKM. The CDR3 is made up of 13 amino acids. Trimming removed 7 bases at V and 3 bases at J, with 12 bases between. The CDR3 nucleotides are TGTGCCAGCACGCGGGTAGTAGACTATGGCTACACCTTC. Residues: CASTRVVDYGYTF.

V is TRBV5-1 and J is TRBJ2-6; TRBD1 matches at 7 bases. The V segment lost 4 bases and the J segment 15 bases; nucleotides outside the gene matches: 7. The CDR3 totals 12 residues. Germline lookup yields CDR1 SGHRS and CDR2 YFSETQ. The CDR3 bases are TGCGCCAGCAGCCCCGGACAGGCTGACCTGACTTTC. Protein sequence: CASSPGQADLTF.